The sequence of this T cell receptor (beta chain) was determined in a study of T cells in Graves' hyperthyroidism and ophthalmopathy. This clonotype appeared many times. Deletions cut 0 bases from V and 5 bases from J, with 11 bases between. CDR3 size: 14 residues. Germline V gene lookup returns CDR1 MNHEY and CDR2 SVGAGI. RNA transcripts served as the template for amplifying TCR beta CDR3 regions. When the TCR CDR3 underwent first-round RT-PCR, the HTBI primer set was used. TCRdb itself ran the multiplex PCR reads through MiXCR, one entry per CDR3 protein. The sample comprises about 520,000 distinct CDR3 sequences, less than 25% of which are singletons, and more than 20% rests with the top ten.

The V call is TRBV6-5, the J call TRBJ2-7; D is perhaps TRBD2 (7 bases). The sequence was obtained from a man aged 18 to 29 with Graves' hyperthyroidism. The material sequenced was blood. CDR3 sequence (DNA): TGTGCCAGCAGTTACTCGGGGGGGGCTAACGAGCAGTACTTC. Its protein is CASSYSGGANEQYF.